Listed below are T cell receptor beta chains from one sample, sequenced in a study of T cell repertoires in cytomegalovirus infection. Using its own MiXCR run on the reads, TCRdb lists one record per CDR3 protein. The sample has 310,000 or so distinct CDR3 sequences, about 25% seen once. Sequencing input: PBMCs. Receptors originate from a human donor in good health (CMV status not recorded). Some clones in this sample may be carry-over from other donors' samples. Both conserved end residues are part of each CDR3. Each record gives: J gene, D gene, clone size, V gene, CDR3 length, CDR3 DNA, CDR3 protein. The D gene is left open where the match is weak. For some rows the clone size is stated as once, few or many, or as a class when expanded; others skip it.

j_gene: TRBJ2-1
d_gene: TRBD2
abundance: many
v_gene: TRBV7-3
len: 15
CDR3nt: TGTGCCAGCAGCCGCGGGGCTAGCGGACTAAATGAGCAGTTCTTC
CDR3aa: CASSRGASGLNEQFF

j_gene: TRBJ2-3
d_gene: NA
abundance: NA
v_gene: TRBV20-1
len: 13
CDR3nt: TGCAGTGGTCAGTCGGGGGTAGCAGATACGCAGTATTTT
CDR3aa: CSGQSGVADTQYF

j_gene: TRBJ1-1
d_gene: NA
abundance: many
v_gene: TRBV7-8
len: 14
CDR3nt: TGTGCCAGCAGCCCCAGGGTTGGGGACACTGAAGCTTTCTTT
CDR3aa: CASSPRVGDTEAFF

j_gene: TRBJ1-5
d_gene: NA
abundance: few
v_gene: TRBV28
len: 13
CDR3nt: TGTGCCAGCGAGGGGGATAGCAATCAGCCCCAGCATTTT
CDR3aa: CASEGDSNQPQHF

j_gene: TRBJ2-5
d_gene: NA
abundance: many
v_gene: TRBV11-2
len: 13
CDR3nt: TGTGCCAGCACCCCCGGGACCCCTGAGACCCAGTACTTC
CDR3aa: CASTPGTPETQYF

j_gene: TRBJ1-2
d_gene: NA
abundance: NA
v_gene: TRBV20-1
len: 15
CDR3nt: TGCAGTGCTCCCCAAGGGGGAACTAATAACTATGGCTACACCTTC
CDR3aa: CSAPQGGTNNYGYTF

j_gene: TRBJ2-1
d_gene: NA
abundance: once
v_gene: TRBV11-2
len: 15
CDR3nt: TGTGCCAGCAGCTTAGGATTAACAGTGAGCAATGAGCAGTTCTTC
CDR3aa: CASSLGLTVSNEQFF

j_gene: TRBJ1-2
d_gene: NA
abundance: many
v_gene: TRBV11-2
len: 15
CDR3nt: TGTGCCAGCAGCCATTCGCCAAAAGGGAACTATGGCTACACCTTC
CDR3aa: CASSHSPKGNYGYTF

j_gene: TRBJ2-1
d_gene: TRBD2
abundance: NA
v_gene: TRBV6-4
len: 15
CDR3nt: TGTGCCAGCAGTGACGATAGCGGGGGCCACAATGAGCAGTTCTTC
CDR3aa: CASSDDSGGHNEQFF

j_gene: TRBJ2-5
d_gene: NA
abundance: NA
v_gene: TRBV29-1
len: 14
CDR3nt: TGCAGCGTTGAAGATCTAAGTCACCGCGCGGCCCAGTACTTC
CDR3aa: CSVEDLSHRAAQYF

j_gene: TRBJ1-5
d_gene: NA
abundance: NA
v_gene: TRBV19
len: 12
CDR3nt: TGTGCCAGCAGGGTTTCCAATCAGCCCCAGCATTTT
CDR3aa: CASRVSNQPQHF

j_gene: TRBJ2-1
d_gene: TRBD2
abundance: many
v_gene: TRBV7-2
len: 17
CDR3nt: TGTGCCAGCAGCCAGGGACTAGCGGGTTCCTCCTACAATGAGCAGTTCTTC
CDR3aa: CASSQGLAGSSYNEQFF

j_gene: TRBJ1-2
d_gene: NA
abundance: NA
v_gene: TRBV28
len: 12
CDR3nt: TGTGCCAGCAGTCCCATCGTCTATGGCTACACCTTC
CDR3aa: CASSPIVYGYTF

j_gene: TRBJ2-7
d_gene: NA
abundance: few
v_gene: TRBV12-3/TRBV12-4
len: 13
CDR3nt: TGTGCCAGCAGTTTATGGTCGTCCTACGAGCAGTACTTC
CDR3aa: CASSLWSSYEQYF

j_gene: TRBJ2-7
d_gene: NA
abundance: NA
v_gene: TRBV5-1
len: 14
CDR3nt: TGCGCCAGCAGACCGACCGGGACACACTACGAGCAGTACTTC
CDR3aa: CASRPTGTHYEQYF

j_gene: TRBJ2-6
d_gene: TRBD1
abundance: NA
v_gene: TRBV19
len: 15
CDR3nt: TGTGCCAGTAGCCAACAGGGGTTCGGGGCCAACGTCCTGACTTTC
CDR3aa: CASSQQGFGANVLTF

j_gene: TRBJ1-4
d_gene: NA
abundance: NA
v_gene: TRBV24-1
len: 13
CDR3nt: TGTGCCACCAGTGATTTCAGGAATGAAAAACTGTTTTTT
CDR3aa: CATSDFRNEKLFF

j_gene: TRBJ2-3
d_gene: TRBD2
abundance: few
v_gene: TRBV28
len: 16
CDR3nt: TGTGCCAGCAGCGCTTGGACTAGCGGGAACCCAGATACGCAGTATTTT
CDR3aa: CASSAWTSGNPDTQYF

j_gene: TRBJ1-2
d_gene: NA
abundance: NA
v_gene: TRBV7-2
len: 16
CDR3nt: TGTGCCAGCAGCCCGAGCCTGGGACGGCGCCACTATGGCTACACCTTC
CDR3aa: CASSPSLGRRHYGYTF

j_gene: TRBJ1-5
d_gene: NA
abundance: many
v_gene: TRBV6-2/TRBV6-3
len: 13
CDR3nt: TGTGCCAGCAGAACGGACGGCAATCAGCCCCAGCATTTT
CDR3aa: CASRTDGNQPQHF

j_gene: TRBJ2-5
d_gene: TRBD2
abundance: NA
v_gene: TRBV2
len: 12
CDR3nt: TGTGCCAGCGGCGGGAGCAGAGAGACCCAGTACTTC
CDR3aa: CASGGSRETQYF

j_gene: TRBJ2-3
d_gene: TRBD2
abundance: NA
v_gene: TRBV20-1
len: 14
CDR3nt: TGCAGTGCTAGAGTAATAGCGGGCCCAGATACGCAGTATTTT
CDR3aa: CSARVIAGPDTQYF

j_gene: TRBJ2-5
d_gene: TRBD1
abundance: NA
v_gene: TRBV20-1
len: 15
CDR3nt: TGCAGTGCTAGACCCAGGGGGCGGCCCCAAGAGACCCAGTACTTC
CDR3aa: CSARPRGRPQETQYF

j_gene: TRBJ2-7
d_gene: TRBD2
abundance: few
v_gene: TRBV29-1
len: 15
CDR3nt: TGCAGCGTTGAAGAGGGGACTAGCGGGAGCTACGAGCAGTACTTC
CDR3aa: CSVEEGTSGSYEQYF

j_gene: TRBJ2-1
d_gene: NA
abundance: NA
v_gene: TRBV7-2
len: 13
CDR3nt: TGTGCCAGCAGCTTCCAGACTTACAATGAGCAGTTCTTC
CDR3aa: CASSFQTYNEQFF

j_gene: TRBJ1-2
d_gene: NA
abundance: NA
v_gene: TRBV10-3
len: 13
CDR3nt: TGTGCCATCAGTGAAGGGGCTTGGAATCGCTACACCTTC
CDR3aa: CAISEGAWNRYTF

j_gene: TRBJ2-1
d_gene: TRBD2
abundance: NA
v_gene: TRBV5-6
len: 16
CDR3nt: TGTGCCAGCAGCAGCGCATCTAGCGGGGGCTACAATGAGCAGTTCTTC
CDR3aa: CASSSASSGGYNEQFF

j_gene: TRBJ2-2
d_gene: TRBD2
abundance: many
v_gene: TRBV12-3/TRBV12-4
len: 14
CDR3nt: TGTGCCAGCAACCTAGCGGGATGGACCGGGGAGCTGTTTTTT
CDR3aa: CASNLAGWTGELFF

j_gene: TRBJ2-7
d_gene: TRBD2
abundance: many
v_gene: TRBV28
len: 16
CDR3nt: TGTGCCAGCAGTTTGGGGGGGGACGGACCCGGTTACGAGCAGTACTTC
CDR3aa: CASSLGGDGPGYEQYF

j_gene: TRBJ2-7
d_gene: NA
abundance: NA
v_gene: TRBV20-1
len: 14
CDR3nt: TGCAGTGCTCAGAGAGGTCAGGGATCTTACGAGCAGTACTTC
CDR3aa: CSAQRGQGSYEQYF

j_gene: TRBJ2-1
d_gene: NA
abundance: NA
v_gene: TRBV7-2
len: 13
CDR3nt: TGTGCCAGCAGCTTACCAGTCTACAATGAGCAGTTCTTC
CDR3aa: CASSLPVYNEQFF

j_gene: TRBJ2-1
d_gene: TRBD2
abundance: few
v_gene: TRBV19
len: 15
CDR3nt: TGTGCCAGTAGCATGGGCCCTAGCGGAAACAATGAGCAGTTCTTC
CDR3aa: CASSMGPSGNNEQFF

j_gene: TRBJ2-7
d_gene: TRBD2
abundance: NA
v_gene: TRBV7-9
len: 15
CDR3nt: TGTGCCAGCAGCTACGGACCAGCGGGGGGCACTGGGCAGTACTTC
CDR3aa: CASSYGPAGGTGQYF

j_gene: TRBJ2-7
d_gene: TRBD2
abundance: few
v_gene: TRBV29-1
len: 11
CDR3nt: TGCAGCGGCAGCGGGGAGAACGAGCAGTACTTC
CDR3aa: CSGSGENEQYF

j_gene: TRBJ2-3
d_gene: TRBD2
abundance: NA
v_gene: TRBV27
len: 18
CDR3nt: TGTGCCAGCAGTTCGAGGACTAGCGGGAGGCCAGGACCAGATACGCAGTATTTT
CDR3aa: CASSSRTSGRPGPDTQYF

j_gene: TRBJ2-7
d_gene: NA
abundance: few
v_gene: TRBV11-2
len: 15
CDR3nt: TGTGCCAGCAGCTTAGATCGGACACCGCCAGACGAGCAGTACTTC
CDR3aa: CASSLDRTPPDEQYF

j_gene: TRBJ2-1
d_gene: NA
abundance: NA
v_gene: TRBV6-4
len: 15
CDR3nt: TGTGCCAGCAGTGCCCAGGCCAGCTCCTACAATGAGCAGTTCTTC
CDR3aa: CASSAQASSYNEQFF

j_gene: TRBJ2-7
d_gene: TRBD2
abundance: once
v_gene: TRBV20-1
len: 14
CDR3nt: TGCAGTGCTAGAGTGGCTAGCGGGGGCTACGAGCAGTACTTC
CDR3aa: CSARVASGGYEQYF

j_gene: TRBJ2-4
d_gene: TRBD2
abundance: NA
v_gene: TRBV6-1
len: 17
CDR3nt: TGTGCCAGCAGTCTGACTAGCGGGGGACTAGCCAAAAACATTCAGTACTTC
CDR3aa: CASSLTSGGLAKNIQYF

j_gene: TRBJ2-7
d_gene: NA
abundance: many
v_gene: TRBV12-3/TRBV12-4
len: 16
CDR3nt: TGTGCCAGCAGTCCAAGTGGGGCCATCCTTTACTACGAGCAGTACTTC
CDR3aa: CASSPSGAILYYEQYF

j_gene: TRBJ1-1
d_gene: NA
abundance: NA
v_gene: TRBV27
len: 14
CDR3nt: TGTGCCAGCAGCCCGGGCCAAAGTCACACTGAAGCTTTCTTT
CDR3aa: CASSPGQSHTEAFF

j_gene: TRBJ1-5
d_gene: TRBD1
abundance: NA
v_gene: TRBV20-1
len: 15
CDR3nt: TGCAGTGCTAACATACCGGGACAGCCACATCAGCCCCAGCATTTT
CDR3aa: CSANIPGQPHQPQHF

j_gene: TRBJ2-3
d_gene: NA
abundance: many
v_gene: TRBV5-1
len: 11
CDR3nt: TGTGCCAGCAGCTTATTAGATACGCAGTATTTT
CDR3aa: CASSLLDTQYF

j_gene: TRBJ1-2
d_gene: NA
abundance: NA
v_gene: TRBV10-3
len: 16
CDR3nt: TGTGCCATCAGTGGAGGGGCGACAGACTTTAGCTATGGCTACACCTTC
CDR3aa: CAISGGATDFSYGYTF

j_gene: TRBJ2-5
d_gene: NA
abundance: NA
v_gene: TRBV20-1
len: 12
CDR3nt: TGCAGTGCCTTCCATCTCGAAGAGACCCAGTACTTC
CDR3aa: CSAFHLEETQYF

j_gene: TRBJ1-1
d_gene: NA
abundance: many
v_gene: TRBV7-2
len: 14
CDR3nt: TGTGCCAGCAGCTTAAGGAGCTCTAACACTGAAGCTTTCTTT
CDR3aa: CASSLRSSNTEAFF

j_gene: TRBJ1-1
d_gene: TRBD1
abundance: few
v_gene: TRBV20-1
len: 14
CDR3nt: TGCAGTGCTCAGATTACAGGGGGGAACACTGAAGCTTTCTTT
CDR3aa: CSAQITGGNTEAFF

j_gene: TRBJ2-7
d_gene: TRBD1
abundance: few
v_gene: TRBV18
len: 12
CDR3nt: TGTGCCAGCTCAGGGGACAGGAACGAGCAGTACTTC
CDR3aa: CASSGDRNEQYF

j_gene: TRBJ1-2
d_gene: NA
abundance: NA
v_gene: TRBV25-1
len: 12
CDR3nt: TGTGCCAGCAGCCCCGGCACCTATGGCTACACCTTC
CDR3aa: CASSPGTYGYTF

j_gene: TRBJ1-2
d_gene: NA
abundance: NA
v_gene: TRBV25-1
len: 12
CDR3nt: TGTGCCAGCAGTGCGCAACACTATGGCTACACCTTC
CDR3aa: CASSAQHYGYTF

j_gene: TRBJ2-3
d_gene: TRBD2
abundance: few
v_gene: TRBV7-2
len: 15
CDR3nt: TGTGCCAGCAGCTTTGGACTAGCGGCAACAGATACGCAGTATTTT
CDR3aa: CASSFGLAATDTQYF

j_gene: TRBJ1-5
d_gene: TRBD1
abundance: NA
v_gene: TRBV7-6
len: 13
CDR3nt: TGTGCCAGCAGCCCCGGGACAGGCCAGCCCCAGCATTTT
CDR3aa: CASSPGTGQPQHF

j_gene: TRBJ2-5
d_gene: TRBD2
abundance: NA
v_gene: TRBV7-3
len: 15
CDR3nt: TGTGCCAGCGGGGGGGGCGGGGGGATCCAAGAGACCCAGTACTTC
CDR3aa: CASGGGGGIQETQYF

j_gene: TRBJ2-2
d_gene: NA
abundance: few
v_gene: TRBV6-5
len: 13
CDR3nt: TGTGCCAGCAGTCGAGGGAGCGGCGGGGAGCTGTTTTTT
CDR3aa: CASSRGSGGELFF

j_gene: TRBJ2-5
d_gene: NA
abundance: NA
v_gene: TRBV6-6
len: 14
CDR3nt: TGTGCCAGCAGTTACTCGACACGGGAAGAGACCCAGTACTTC
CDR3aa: CASSYSTREETQYF

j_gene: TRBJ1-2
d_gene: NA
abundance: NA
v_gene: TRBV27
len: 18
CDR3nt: TGTGCCAGCAGATCCCTGGCCTCTGGCCACGGCCCGGCATATGGCTACACCTTC
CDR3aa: CASRSLASGHGPAYGYTF

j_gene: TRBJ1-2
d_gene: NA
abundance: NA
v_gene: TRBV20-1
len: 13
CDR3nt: TGCAGTGCTAGAGTCCGCAGCAACTATGGCTACACCTTC
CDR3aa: CSARVRSNYGYTF